Included here is one TCR beta chain sequence, with context. V was trimmed by 5 bases and J by 0 bases, leaving 19 bases between them. Germline V CDR1 and CDR2: MNHNY, SVGAGI (reference sequence). The CDR3 length is 17 residues. Assay: immunoSEQ multiplex PCR; the TCRdb copy retains only in-frame clones and omits some. The sample consists of hundreds of thousands of clones, 80% to 90% of them appearing once. This sample is drawn from a study of blood T cell repertoires in COVID-19. The chain couples TRBV6-6 to TRBJ1-2, with TRBD1 as a possible D gene (6 bases). This receptor was taken from a woman under 30 with acute or convalescent COVID-19. Sequencing used peripheral blood. CDR3 sequence (DNA): TGTGCCAGCAGTCGTGAGGTACAGGGATCGACTAACTATGGCTACACCTTC. This encodes CASSREVQGSTNYGYTF.